The entry that follows covers one T cell receptor (beta chain) sequence. In the source study's methods: Reference gene primer amplification gave estimated nucleated cell counts. The repertoire was sequenced with immunoSEQ multiplex PCR; TCRdb's copy has only in-frame clones and lacks some. D and trimming were read from the DNA, whereas the V and J calls and clone size are those reported in that table. Among 250,000 or so clones, around 90% were seen once, and the ten largest hold around 2.3%. Enrolment of Seattle patients took place during active infection, and they were followed longitudinally. The CDR3 is made up of 14 amino acids. Trimming stripped 5 bases from V and 5 bases from J, with 13 bases between. Germline values: CDR1 SEHNR, CDR2 FQNEAQ (reference sequence). This entry belongs to a study of blood T cell repertoires in COVID-19. Across the study: Material from acute and convalescent COVID-19 was sourced from the United States, Italy and Spain.

This TCR was recovered from a woman in her sixties or seventies with COVID-19, enrolled during active disease. The sample taken for sequencing was peripheral blood. This rearrangement joins TRBV7-9 to TRBJ2-1; D is undetermined. The CDR3 DNA follows: TGTGCCAGCAGCCTGTACCCGAGTAACAATGAGCAGTTCTTC. It codes for CASSLYPSNNEQFF.